Following are 15 T cell receptor beta chains from one sample sequenced in a study of technical replicates of blood from a handful of donors. The protocol was immunoSEQ multiplex PCR, while the TCRdb copy is restricted to in-frame clones and leaves out a portion. Found here are approximately 94,000 clones, less than 96% of them singletons; the top ten hold more than 0.35%. The material sequenced was T cells isolated from PBMCs. The receptors were sampled from a human donor in good health.

The gene calls are TRBV11-2 and TRBJ1-1; D is uncertain. V dropped 0 bases and J dropped 6 bases, with 8 bases sitting between them. This CDR3 contains 13 residues. Germline V CDR1 and CDR2: SGHAT, FQNNGV. The CDR3 DNA sequence: TGTGCCAGCAGCTTAGATCGTACAGCTGAAGCTTTCTTT. Encoded protein: CASSLDRTAEAFF. Filled out from reference TRBV11-2 and TRBJ1-1, the complete variable domain reads EAGVAQSPRYKIIEKRQSVAFWCNPISGHATLYWYQQILGQGPKLLIQFQNNGVVDDSQLPKDRFSAERLKGVDSTLKIQPAKLEDSAVYLCASSLDRTAEAFFGQGTRLTVV.

The chain carries TRBV7-3 and TRBJ2-1; 13 bases are a match to TRBD2. V was pared by 2 bases and J by 1 base, with 5 bases of the junction left unmatched. Germline CDR1 reads SGHTA; CDR2 reads FQGTGA. This CDR3 has 18 residues. CDR3 in amino acids: CASSLVGLAGLSYNEQFF. The CDR3 DNA sequence: TGTGCCAGCAGCTTAGTGGGACTAGCGGGACTATCCTACAATGAGCAGTTCTTC. Filled out from reference TRBV7-3 and TRBJ2-1, the complete variable domain reads GAGVSQTPSNKVTEKGKYVELRCDPISGHTALYWYRQSLGQGPEFLIYFQGTGAADDSGLPNDRFFAVRPEGSVSTLKIQRTERGDSAVYLCASSLVGLAGLSYNEQFFGPGTRLTVL.

The V gene is TRBV5-6, the J gene TRBJ2-7; the match to TRBD2 covers 7 bases. Looked up from germline, CDR1 is SGHDT and CDR2 is YYEEEE. With 0 bases clipped from V and 0 bases from J, the junction kept 3 bases outside the gene matches. CDR3 length equals 15 residues. CDR3 nucleotides: TGTGCCAGCAGCTTGGGGGAGGGGAGCTCCTACGAGCAGTACTTC. Amino acids: CASSLGEGSSYEQYF.

The rearrangement uses TRBV4-1 and TRBJ2-5; 7 nucleotides match TRBD1. V dropped 4 bases and J dropped 0; count of bases not matched to a gene: 8. Germline CDR1 is MGHRA and CDR2 is YSYEKL. The CDR3 totals 16 residues. The CDR3 nucleotides read TGCGCCAGCAGCCCCCTCGGACAGGCCGACCAAGAGACCCAGTACTTC. Its translation: CASSPLGQADQETQYF.

This chain connects TRBV5-6 to TRBJ1-5, with D uncertain. Trimming took off 0 bases at V and 5 bases at J, with 12 bases between the two ends. CDR1 SGHDT and CDR2 YYEEEE come from the germline V gene. The CDR3 spans 15 residues. The CDR3 coding sequence is TGTGCCAGCAGCTTGGCCCGAAATGAGCATCAGCCCCAGCATTTT. It codes for CASSLARNEHQPQHF.

This chain uses TRBV29-1 with TRBJ1-2; D unresolved. Trimming left V 8 bases short and J 4 bases short, with 14 bases between. CDR3 length equals 12 residues. Germline CDR1 reads SQVTM; CDR2 reads ANQGSEA. CDR3 nucleotide sequence: TGCAGCTTACCGCTGGGCCCCTATGGCTACACCTTC. It codes for CSLPLGPYGYTF.

This chain joins TRBV10-1 and TRBJ1-2; 12 nucleotides match TRBD1. The CDR3 is 15 amino acids. V lost 4 bases, J lost 7 bases, and 7 bases stayed unmatched. Germline V gives CDR1 WNHNN, CDR2 SYGVQD (reference sequence). CDR3 bases: TGCGCCAGCAGTGCATCCCCGGGACAGGGGGCTGGCTACACCTTC. This encodes CASSASPGQGAGYTF.

The genes are TRBV7-9 and TRBJ1-2; TRBD1 agrees at 7 bases. Germline CDR1 is SEHNR and CDR2 is FQNEAQ (reference sequence). This CDR3 spans 13 amino acids. V trimming: 5 bases; J trimming: 8 bases; junction bases outside the gene matches: 8. Here the CDR3 DNA reads TGTGCCAGCAGCCTTCGGGACAGCGAGGGCTACACCTTC. Its translation: CASSLRDSEGYTF.

This clone appeared once. V is TRBV10-2 and J is TRBJ2-7; TRBD1 matches at 7 bases. Germline V gene lookup returns CDR1 WSHSY and CDR2 SAAADI. V lost 7 bases and J lost 3; bases outside the gene matches: 6. The CDR3 has 13 residues. This CDR3 is CASKVTGSYEQYF. In nucleotides, the CDR3 is TGCGCCAGCAAAGTGACAGGGAGCTACGAGCAGTACTTC.

The chain uses TRBV7-9 and TRBJ2-2; TRBD1 agrees at 9 bases. The CDR3 totals 15 residues. CDR1 and CDR2 from the germline V gene are SEHNR and FQNEAQ (reference sequence). J gave up 4 bases and V 3 bases, and 3 bases lay outside the gene matches. CDR3 DNA sequence: TGTGCCAGCAGCTTGGGACAGGGTGCCACCGGGGAGCTGTTTTTT. This gives the protein CASSLGQGATGELFF.

This chain links TRBV9 with TRBJ1-3; TRBD1 is a possible D gene (6 bases). V lost 3 bases to trimming and J lost 2 bases, with 12 bases between them. The CDR3 length is 15 residues. Germline V CDR1 and CDR2: SGDLS, YYNGEE. CDR3 nucleotide sequence: TGTGCCAGCAGCGGAACAGGGTGGCCTGGAAACACCATATATTTT. This encodes CASSGTGWPGNTIYF.

The count of this clone is one. The CDR3 region is CASSQWQGRSNGYTF. The CDR3, as DNA: TGCGCCAGCAGCCAGTGGCAGGGTCGATCAAATGGCTACACCTTC. This chain uses TRBV4-1 with TRBJ1-2; tentatively, D is TRBD1 (5 bases). The CDR3 has 15 amino acids. The V end lost 3 bases, the J end lost 6 bases, and 17 bases lay between the germline ends. Looked up from germline, CDR1 is MGHRA and CDR2 is YSYEKL.

This clone was seen just once. V usage is TRBV6-5 and J usage is TRBJ2-7, with 13 bases fitting TRBD2. V was pared by 6 bases and J by 5 bases, with 4 bases of the junction left unmatched. Per the germline V gene, CDR1 is MNHEY and CDR2 is SVGAGI. This CDR3 contains 14 residues. This CDR3 is CASSGTSGINEQYF. The CDR3 DNA follows: TGTGCCAGCAGCGGGACTAGCGGGATCAACGAGCAGTACTTC.

V usage is TRBV6-5 and J usage is TRBJ1-4; D may be TRBD1 (5 bases). In germline, CDR1 is MNHEY, CDR2 SVGAGI. V was clipped by 8 bases and J by 0 bases, with 13 bases between them. The CDR3 loop spans 15 amino acids. The CDR3 DNA sequence: TGTGCCAGCCGTAACCCGGGGGCAACTAATGAAAAACTGTTTTTT. It is translated as CASRNPGATNEKLFF.

The V and J genes are TRBV27 and TRBJ1-4, with 11 bases identical to TRBD1. CDR3 length: 16 amino acids. V shed 3 bases, J shed 7 bases, and the junction held 7 bases outside the gene matches. Germline-derived CDR1 and CDR2 are MNHEY and SMNVEV (reference sequence). CDR3 in DNA: TGTGCCAGCAGTTTCCGGACAGGGGGCGTAAGTGAAAAACTGTTTTTT. Its protein product is CASSFRTGGVSEKLFF.